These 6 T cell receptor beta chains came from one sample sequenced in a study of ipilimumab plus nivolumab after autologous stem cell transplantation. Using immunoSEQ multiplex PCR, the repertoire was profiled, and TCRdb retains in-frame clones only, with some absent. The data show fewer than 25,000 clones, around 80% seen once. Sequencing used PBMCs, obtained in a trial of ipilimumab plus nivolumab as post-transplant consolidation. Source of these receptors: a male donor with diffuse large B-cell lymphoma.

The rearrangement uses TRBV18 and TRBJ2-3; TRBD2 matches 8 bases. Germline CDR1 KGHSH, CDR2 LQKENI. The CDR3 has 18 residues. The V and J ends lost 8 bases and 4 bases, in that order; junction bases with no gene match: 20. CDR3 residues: CASRNTLLSGERADTQYF. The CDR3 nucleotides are TGTGCCAGCCGAAACACCCTCCTTAGCGGGGAAAGGGCAGATACGCAGTATTTT.

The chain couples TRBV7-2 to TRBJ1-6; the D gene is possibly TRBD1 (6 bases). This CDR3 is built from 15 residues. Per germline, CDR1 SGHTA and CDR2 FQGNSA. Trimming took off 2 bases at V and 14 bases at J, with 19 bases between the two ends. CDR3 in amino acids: CASSLRGQETDSLHF. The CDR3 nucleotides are TGTGCCAGCAGCTTACGGGGGCAAGAAACCGATTCCCTCCACTTT.

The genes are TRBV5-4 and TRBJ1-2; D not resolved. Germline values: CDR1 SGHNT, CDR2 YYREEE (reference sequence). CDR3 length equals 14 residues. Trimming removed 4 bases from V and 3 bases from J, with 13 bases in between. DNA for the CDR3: TGTGCCAGCAGCCTTCCCGTGGCAGACTATGGCTACACCTTC. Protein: CASSLPVADYGYTF.

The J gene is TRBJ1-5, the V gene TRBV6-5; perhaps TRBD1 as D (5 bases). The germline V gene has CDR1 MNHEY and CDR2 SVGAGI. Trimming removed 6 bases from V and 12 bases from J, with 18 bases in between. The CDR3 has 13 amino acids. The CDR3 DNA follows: TGTGCCAGCAGCCGGCGCGGGGGGGAGATCCAGCATTTT. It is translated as CASSRRGGEIQHF.

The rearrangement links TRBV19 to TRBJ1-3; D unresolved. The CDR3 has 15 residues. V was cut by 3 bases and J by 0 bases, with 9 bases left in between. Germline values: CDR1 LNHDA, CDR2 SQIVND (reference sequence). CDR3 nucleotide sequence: TGTGCCAGTAGTATTACAGAGAGCTCTGGAAACACCATATATTTT. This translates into CASSITESSGNTIYF.

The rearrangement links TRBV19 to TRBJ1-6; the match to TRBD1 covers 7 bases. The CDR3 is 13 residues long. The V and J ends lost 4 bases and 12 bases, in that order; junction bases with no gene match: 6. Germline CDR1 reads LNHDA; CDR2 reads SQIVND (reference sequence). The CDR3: CASSTTGAGPLHF. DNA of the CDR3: TGTGCCAGTAGTACTACAGGGGCAGGACCCCTCCACTTT.